This TCR beta chain was identified in a study of post-analysis software for immune sequencing data. Unique-molecular-identifier-tagged TCR beta cDNA libraries were used. T cells numbering about 0.9 to 10 million yielded cDNA molecules that totaled some 500,000. TCRdb ran MiXCR on the PCR reads and lists one entry per CDR3 protein. The sample has about 770,000 distinct CDR3 sequences; about half are singletons. This clonotype was picked up a small number of times. Its specificity is unknown. The V segment lost 6 bases and the J segment 2 bases; nucleotides outside the gene matches: 13. This CDR3 contains 18 residues. Study observations and caveats: Controls had significantly higher normalized Chao1 diversity than multiple sclerosis patients. The study found TRBV5-6, TRBV5-1 and TRBV20-1 among a handful of TRBV segments more frequent in patients than controls. Under F measure analysis, samples from one preparation batch co-clustered strongly.

This TCR was recovered from a girl between 5 and 17 years old with multiple sclerosis. Sequenced material: blood. The chain links TRBV12-3 or TRBV12-4 to TRBJ2-1; TRBD2 matches at 10 bases. The CDR3 protein is CASSERGGGGSTYNEQFF. The CDR3 bases are TGTGCCAGCAGCGAGCGGGGGGGAGGGGGCTCCACCTACAATGAGCAGTTCTTC.